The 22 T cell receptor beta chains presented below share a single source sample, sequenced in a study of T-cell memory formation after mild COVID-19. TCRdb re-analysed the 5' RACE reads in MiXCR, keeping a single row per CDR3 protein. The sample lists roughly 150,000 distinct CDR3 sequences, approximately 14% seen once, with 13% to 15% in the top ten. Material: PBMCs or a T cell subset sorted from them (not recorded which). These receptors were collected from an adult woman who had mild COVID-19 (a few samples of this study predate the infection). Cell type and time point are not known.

The CDR3 DNA reads as TGTGCCAGCAGCTCTTGGACCCGGACCAATGAGCAGTTCTTC. It codes for CASSSWTRTNEQFF. This rearrangement joins TRBV7-9 to TRBJ2-1; D gene uncertain. CDR3 length: 14 amino acids. Trimming stripped 4 bases from V and 6 bases from J, with 13 bases between. Germline V gives CDR1 SEHNR, CDR2 FQNEAQ (reference sequence).

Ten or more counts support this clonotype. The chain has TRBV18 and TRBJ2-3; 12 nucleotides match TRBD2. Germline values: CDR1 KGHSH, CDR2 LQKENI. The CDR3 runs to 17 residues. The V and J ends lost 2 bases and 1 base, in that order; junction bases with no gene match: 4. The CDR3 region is CASSPGLAGSRTDTQYF. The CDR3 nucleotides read TGTGCCAGCTCACCAGGACTAGCGGGGAGTCGCACAGATACGCAGTATTTT.

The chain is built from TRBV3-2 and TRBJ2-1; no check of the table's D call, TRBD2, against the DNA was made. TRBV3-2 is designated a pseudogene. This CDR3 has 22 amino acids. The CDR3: CASSQHYLKEREFCPIHNEQFF. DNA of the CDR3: TGTGCCAGCAGCCAACACTACCTTAAGGAGCGGGAGTTTTGTCCCATCCACAATGAGCAGTTCTTC.

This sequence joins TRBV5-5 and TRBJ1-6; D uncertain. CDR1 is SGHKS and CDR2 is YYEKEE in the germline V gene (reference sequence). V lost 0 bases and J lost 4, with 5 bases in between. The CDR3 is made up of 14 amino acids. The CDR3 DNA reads TGTGCCAGCAGCTTGGACGGTTATAATTCACCCCTCCACTTT. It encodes CASSLDGYNSPLHF.

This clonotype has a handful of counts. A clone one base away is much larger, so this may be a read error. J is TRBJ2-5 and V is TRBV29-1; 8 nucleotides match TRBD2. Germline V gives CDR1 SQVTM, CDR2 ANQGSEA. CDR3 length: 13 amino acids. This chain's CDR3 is CSPPGGLQETQYF. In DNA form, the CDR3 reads TGCAGTCCCCCGGGGGGGCTCCAAGAGACCCAGTACTTC. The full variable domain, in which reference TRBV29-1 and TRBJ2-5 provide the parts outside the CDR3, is SAVISQKPSRDICQRGTSLTIQCQVDSQVTMMFWYRQQPGQSLTLIATANQGSEATYESGFVIDKFPISRPNLTFSTLTVSNMSPEDSSIYLCSPPGGLQETQYFGPGTRLLVL.

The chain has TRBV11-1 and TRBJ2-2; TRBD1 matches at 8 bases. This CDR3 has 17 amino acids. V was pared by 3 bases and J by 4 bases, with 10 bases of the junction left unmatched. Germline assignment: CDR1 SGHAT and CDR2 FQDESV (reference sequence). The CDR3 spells CASSFNPPDRGTGELFF. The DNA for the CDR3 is TGTGCCAGCAGCTTCAACCCCCCCGACAGGGGCACCGGGGAGCTGTTTTTT.

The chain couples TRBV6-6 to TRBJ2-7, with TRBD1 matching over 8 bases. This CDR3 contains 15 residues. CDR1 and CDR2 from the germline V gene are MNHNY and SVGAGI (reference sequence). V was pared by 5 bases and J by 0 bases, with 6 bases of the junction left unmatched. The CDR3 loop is CASSAPTGDSYEQYF. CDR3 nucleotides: TGTGCCAGCAGTGCCCCGACAGGGGACTCCTACGAGCAGTACTTC.

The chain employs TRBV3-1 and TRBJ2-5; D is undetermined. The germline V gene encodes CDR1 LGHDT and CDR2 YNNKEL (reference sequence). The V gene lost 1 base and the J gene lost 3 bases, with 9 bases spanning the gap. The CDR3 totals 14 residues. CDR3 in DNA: TGTGCCAGCAGCCAAGGATCCTTGGAAGAGACCCAGTACTTC. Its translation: CASSQGSLEETQYF.

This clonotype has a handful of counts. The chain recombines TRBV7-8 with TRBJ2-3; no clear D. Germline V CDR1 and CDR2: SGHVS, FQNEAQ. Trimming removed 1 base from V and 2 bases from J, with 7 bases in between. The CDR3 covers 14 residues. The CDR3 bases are TGTGCCAGCAGCTTAGAGCAAACCACAGATACGCAGTATTTT. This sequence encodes CASSLEQTTDTQYF.

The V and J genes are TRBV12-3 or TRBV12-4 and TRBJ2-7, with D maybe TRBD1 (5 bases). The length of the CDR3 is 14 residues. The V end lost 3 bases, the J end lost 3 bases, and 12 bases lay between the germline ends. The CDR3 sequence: CASSFLDRYYEQYF. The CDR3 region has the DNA TGTGCCAGCAGTTTTTTAGACAGATACTACGAGCAGTACTTC.

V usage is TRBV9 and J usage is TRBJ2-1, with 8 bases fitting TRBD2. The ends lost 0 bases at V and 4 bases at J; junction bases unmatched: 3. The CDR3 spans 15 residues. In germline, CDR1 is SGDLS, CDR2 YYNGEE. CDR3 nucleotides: TGTGCCAGCAGCGTAGAAGCGGGAGAGTACAATGAGCAGTTCTTC. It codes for CASSVEAGEYNEQFF.

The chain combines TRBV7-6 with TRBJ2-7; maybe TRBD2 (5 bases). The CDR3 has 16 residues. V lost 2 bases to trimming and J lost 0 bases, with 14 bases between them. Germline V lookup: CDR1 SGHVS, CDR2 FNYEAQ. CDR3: CASSLSQDSSSYEQYF. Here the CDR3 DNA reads TGTGCCAGCAGCTTATCGCAGGACTCCAGCTCCTACGAGCAGTACTTC. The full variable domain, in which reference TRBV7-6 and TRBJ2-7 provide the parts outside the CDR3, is GAGVSQSPRYKVTKRGQDVALRCDPISGHVSLYWYRQALGQGPEFLTYFNYEAQQDKSGLPNDRFSAERPEGSISTLTIQRTEQRDSAMYRCASSLSQDSSSYEQYFGPGTRLTVT.

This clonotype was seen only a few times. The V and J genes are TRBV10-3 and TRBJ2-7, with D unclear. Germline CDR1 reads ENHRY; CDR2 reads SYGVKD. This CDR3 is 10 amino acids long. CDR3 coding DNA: TGTAGGGATTCCAGATACGAGCAGTACTTC. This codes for CRDSRYEQYF.

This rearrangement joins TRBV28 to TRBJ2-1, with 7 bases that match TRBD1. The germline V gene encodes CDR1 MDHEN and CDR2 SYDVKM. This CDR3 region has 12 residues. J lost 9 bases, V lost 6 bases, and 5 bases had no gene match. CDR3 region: CASSLTGSEQFF. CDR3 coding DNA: TGTGCCAGCAGCTTGACAGGGAGTGAGCAGTTCTTC.

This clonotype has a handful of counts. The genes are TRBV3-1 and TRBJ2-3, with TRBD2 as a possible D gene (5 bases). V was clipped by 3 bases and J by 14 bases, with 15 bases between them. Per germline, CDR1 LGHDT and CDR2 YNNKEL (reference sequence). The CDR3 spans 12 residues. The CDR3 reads CASSQLGVPWYF. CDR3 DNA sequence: TGTGCCAGCAGCCAGCTCGGGGTACCCTGGTATTTT.

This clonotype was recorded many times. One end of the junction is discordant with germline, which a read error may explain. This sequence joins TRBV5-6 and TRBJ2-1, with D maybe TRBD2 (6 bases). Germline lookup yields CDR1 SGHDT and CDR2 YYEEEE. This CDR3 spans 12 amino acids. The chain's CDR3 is CASSFSGAPALF. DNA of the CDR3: TGTGCCAGCAGCTTCTCGGGAGCTCCCGCCCTCTTC.

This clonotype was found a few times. The CDR3 sequence: CASSPQGANTEAFF. The CDR3 region has the DNA TGTGCCAGCTCACCACAGGGGGCGAACACTGAAGCTTTCTTT. The chain couples TRBV18 to TRBJ1-1, with TRBD1 matching over 7 bases. The V segment lost 1 base and the J segment 1 base; nucleotides outside the gene matches: 0. The CDR3 covers 14 residues. The germline V gene encodes CDR1 KGHSH and CDR2 LQKENI.

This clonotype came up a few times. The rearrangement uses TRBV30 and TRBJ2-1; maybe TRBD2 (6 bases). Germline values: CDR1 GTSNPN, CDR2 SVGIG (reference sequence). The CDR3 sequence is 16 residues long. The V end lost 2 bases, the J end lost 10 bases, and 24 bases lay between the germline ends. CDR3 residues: CAWSFTGTRSGREQFF. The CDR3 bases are TGTGCCTGGAGTTTTACCGGGACTCGTTCAGGCAGAGAGCAGTTCTTC.

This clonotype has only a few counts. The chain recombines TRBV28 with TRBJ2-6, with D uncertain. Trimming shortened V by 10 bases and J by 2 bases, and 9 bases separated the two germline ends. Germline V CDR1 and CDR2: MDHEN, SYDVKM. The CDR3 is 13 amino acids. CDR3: CATLPPGANVLTF. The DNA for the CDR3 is TGTGCCACCCTCCCCCCTGGGGCCAACGTCCTGACTTTC.

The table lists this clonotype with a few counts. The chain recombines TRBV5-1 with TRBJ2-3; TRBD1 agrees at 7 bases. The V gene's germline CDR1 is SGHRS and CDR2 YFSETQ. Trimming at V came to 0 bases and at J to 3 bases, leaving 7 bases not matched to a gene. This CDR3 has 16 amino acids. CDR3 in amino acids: CASSLATGKGTDTQYF. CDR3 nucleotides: TGCGCCAGCAGCTTGGCGACAGGGAAGGGGACAGATACGCAGTATTTT. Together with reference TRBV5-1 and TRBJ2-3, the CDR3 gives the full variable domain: KAGVTQTPRYLIKTRGQQVTLSCSPISGHRSVSWYQQTPGQGLQFLFEYFSETQRNKGNFPGRFSGRQFSNSRSEMNVSTLELGDSALYLCASSLATGKGTDTQYFGPGTRLTVL.

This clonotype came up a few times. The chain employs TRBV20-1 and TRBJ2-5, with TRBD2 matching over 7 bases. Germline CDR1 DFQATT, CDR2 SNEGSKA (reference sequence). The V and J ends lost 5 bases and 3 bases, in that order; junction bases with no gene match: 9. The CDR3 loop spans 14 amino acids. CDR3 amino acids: CSALIKRGKETQYF. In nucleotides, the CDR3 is TGCAGTGCTTTGATCAAGCGGGGTAAAGAGACCCAGTACTTC.

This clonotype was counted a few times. This chain's CDR3 is CASSPQNTEAFF. The CDR3 nucleotides are TGTGCCAGCAGCCCCCAGAACACTGAAGCTTTCTTT. This rearrangement joins TRBV5-4 to TRBJ1-1, with no clear D. The ends were cut back, 4 bases at V and 1 base at J, with 5 bases in the middle. Germline CDR1 reads SGHNT; CDR2 reads YYREEE (reference sequence). This CDR3 comprises 12 residues.